One T cell receptor beta chain is described in this entry. This clone's antigen is unknown. Base qualities are not provided; no much larger clone lies one nucleotide away. The CDR1 and CDR2 encoded by the germline V gene are MDHEN and SYDVKM. Here V drops 4 bases and J drops 1 base, and the junction holds 7 bases not matched to any gene. Measured from the cysteine to the phenylalanine, the CDR3 is 16 residues long. The CDR3 DNA has 48 bases and is translated from base 1. The record originates from a study of radiotherapy plus CTLA-4 blockade in lung cancer (dated 2018 in TCRdb). Background on the whole study: Objective responses were observed in approximately 18% of enrolled patients, and disease control was achieved in around 30%.

Library preparation used the immunoSEQ multiplex PCR assay. Here the immuneACCESS table is served through TCRdb, limited to in-frame sequences with V and J called. Missing clones are a known gap in these copies; in checked studies unresolved V genes cover under half, and the rest lacks a known reason. This sample has some 73,000 clones in its table, and about 79% of those were observed once. The top ten clonotypes cover 22% of the sample. Focal radiation therapy combined with CTLA-4 blockade (ipilimumab) was tested in patients with chemo-refractory metastatic non-small-cell lung cancer. The study at large found these results: After treatment with radiotherapy and ipilimumab, TCR clones that originated in tumors expanded in peripheral blood. The strongest predictors of response were reported to be early dynamic shifts in blood T cell clones along with a rise in serum interferon-beta following radiation.

Sample: peripheral blood, taken from a patient treated with radiotherapy plus ipilimumab. Rearrangement joined TRBV28 to TRBJ2-4; 7 bases in the middle match TRBD2. This TCR derives from a human donor with non-small cell lung cancer whose response to radiotherapy plus ipilimumab could not be evaluated. Some clones in this sample may be carry-over from other donors' samples. The CDR3 region reads CASSSLAGVAKNIQYF. The nucleotide sequence is TGTGCCAGCAGTTCCCTCGCGGGGGTTGCCAAAAACATTCAGTACTTC.